A selection of T cell receptor beta chains follows, all from one sample in a study of T cell responses to AZD1222 COVID-19 vaccine. Sequencing was performed with immunoSEQ multiplex PCR; in TCRdb, only in-frame clones are kept and a portion is missing. Among about 160,000 clones, about 88% were seen once, and the ten largest hold around 4.9%. Sequenced here: peripheral blood, sampled on day 0 of AZD1222 vaccination. The receptor source for this set is an adult in good health. Both conserved end residues are part of each CDR3. The D gene is left open where the match is weak. The listing skips clone size in some rows; elsewhere it reads once, few, many or a size class.

13	TRBV6-5	NA	TRBJ1-3	NA	CASSLGVGDTIYF	TGTGCCAGCAGCTTAGGCGTAGGGGACACCATATATTTT
15	TRBV19	NA	TRBJ1-1	NA	CASSITAGKGTEAFF	TGTGCCAGTAGTATAACGGCAGGGAAGGGCACTGAAGCTTTCTTT
15	TRBV6-2/TRBV6-3	NA	TRBJ1-5	NA	CASSYSTEGNQPQHF	TGTGCCAGCAGTTACTCGACGGAGGGCAATCAGCCCCAGCATTTT
14	TRBV5-4	TRBD2	TRBJ2-5	NA	CASSSGTSEETQYF	TGTGCCAGCAGCTCCGGGACTAGCGAAGAGACCCAGTACTTC
14	TRBV6-5	TRBD1	TRBJ2-2	NA	CASSRGQGSGELFF	TGTGCCAGCAGTCGGGGACAGGGAAGCGGGGAGCTGTTTTTT
15	TRBV7-8	NA	TRBJ1-5	NA	CASSRGPSGNQPQHF	TGTGCCAGCAGCCGAGGGCCTAGCGGCAATCAGCCCCAGCATTTT
13	TRBV10-3	TRBD1	TRBJ1-5	NA	CATQDREYQPQHF	TGTGCCACACAGGACAGGGAATATCAGCCCCAGCATTTT
15	TRBV5-1	TRBD2	TRBJ2-3	NA	CASSSTSGATDTQYF	TGCGCCAGCAGCTCGACTAGCGGGGCCACAGATACGCAGTATTTT
16	TRBV7-2	NA	TRBJ2-7	NA	CASSLAFGQGGYEQYF	TGTGCCAGCAGCTTAGCCTTTGGGCAGGGGGGCTACGAGCAGTACTTC
15	TRBV27	NA	TRBJ1-2	NA	CASSFLGGQNYGYTF	TGTGCCAGCAGTTTCCTCGGAGGACAGAACTATGGCTACACCTTC
18	TRBV4-3	TRBD1	TRBJ1-4	NA	CASSQTGGRNQPNEKLFF	TGCGCCAGCAGCCAGACAGGGGGGCGTAATCAACCTAATGAAAAACTGTTTTTT
16	TRBV6-5	TRBD1	TRBJ1-1	NA	CASSFLTTGGRTEAFF	TGTGCCAGCAGTTTTCTCACGACAGGGGGAAGAACTGAAGCTTTCTTT
13	TRBV7-2	NA	TRBJ2-2	NA	CASSLSAAGELFF	TGTGCCAGCAGCTTATCGGCAGCCGGGGAGCTGTTTTTT
16	TRBV28	TRBD1	TRBJ1-5	NA	CASSLPGGYSNQPQHF	TGTGCCAGCAGTTTACCAGGGGGCTATAGCAATCAGCCCCAGCATTTT
14	TRBV4-3	NA	TRBJ1-2	NA	CASSQDRTGLCYTF	TGCGCCAGCAGCCAAGATAGAACAGGGTTGTGCTACACCTTC
16	TRBV4-3	TRBD2	TRBJ2-1	once	CASSRALAGGPNEQFF	TGCGCCAGCTCGAGGGCTCTTGCGGGAGGGCCAAATGAGCAGTTCTTC
16	TRBV7-2	TRBD1	TRBJ2-4	NA	CASSSGQGAAKNIQYF	TGTGCCAGCAGCTCCGGACAGGGGGCGGCCAAAAACATTCAGTACTTC
17	TRBV27	TRBD1	TRBJ2-7	NA	CASSLSRGQGALYEQYF	TGTGCCAGCAGTTTATCGAGAGGACAGGGGGCATTGTACGAGCAGTACTTC
14	TRBV24-1	NA	TRBJ1-1	once	CATSDYDRSRGSFF	TGTGCCACCAGTGATTACGACCGAAGCCGCGGATCTTTCTTT
14	TRBV2	NA	TRBJ1-2	NA	CASSEGGLNYGYTF	TGTGCCAGCAGCGAGGGAGGCCTTAACTATGGCTACACCTTC
15	TRBV7-2	NA	TRBJ2-1	NA	CASTLSVSSYNEQFF	TGTGCCAGCACCCTCAGCGTGAGCTCCTACAATGAGCAGTTCTTC
15	TRBV29-1	NA	TRBJ1-1	NA	CSVEDFGGRNTEAFF	TGCAGCGTTGAAGATTTCGGGGGGAGGAACACTGAAGCTTTCTTT
14	TRBV5-5	TRBD1	TRBJ1-6	NA	CASSPGTGNSPLHF	TGTGCCAGCAGCCCCGGGACAGGCAATTCACCCCTCCACTTT
15	TRBV5-8	TRBD2	TRBJ2-7	NA	CASSPWPSGRNEQYF	TGTGCCAGCAGCCCCTGGCCTAGCGGGAGAAACGAGCAGTACTTC
14	TRBV7-8	NA	TRBJ1-1	NA	CASSRNRDYTEAFF	TGTGCCAGCAGCAGAAACCGGGACTACACTGAAGCTTTCTTT
16	TRBV28	TRBD2	TRBJ2-4	NA	CASSLEGGLAKNIQYF	TGTGCCAGCAGTTTAGAGGGAGGGCTAGCCAAAAACATTCAGTACTTC
12	TRBV27	NA	TRBJ2-1	NA	CASSSWGDEQFF	TGTGCCAGCAGTTCTTGGGGGGATGAGCAGTTCTTC
14	TRBV7-3	TRBD2	TRBJ2-2	once	CATSGTSFSGELFF	TGTGCCACCTCCGGGACTAGCTTTTCCGGGGAGCTGTTTTTT
14	TRBV25-1	NA	TRBJ1-6	NA	CASSRPNWGSPLHF	TGTGCCAGCAGTAGGCCTAATTGGGGTTCACCCCTCCACTTT
12	TRBV2	TRBD1	TRBJ1-2	NA	CASRGTGDGYTF	TGTGCCAGCAGGGGGACAGGCGATGGCTACACCTTC
17	TRBV4-3	TRBD1	TRBJ2-2	NA	CASSQDLRQGSTGELFF	TGCGCCAGCAGCCAAGATCTGAGACAGGGCAGCACCGGGGAGCTGTTTTTT